This TCR beta chain appears in the sequencing data of a study of follicular helper T cells after annual influenza vaccination (dated by TCRdb to 2016 to 2017). Regarding the research as a whole: Blood was drawn on days 0, 7 and 28 after each seasonal influenza vaccination. To look at recall of cTfh clones, some subjects were tracked through successive annual vaccinations covering the 2013-2014, 2014-2015 and 2015-2016 seasons. One week after vaccination, a second recruited cohort of roughly eleven subjects (Table S1) displayed a similar ICOS+CD38+ cTfh response. Multi-year samples were obtained from about six subjects, with two vaccination seasons covered for a few subjects and three seasons covered for two subjects. Samples from 2013-2014 were cryopreserved, whereas samples from about 2015 were processed immediately after collection.

On this clone itself: Its antigen specificity is not known. One base away there is no much larger clone; base qualities are not given. The sample has other DNA sequences that encode this CDR3 too.

What the time point label conveys for this sample: 2014-2015 season, pre-vaccination. TCRB sequencing was used to follow sorted CD4 subsets from the blood of adults before and after they were given the seasonal inactivated influenza vaccine (Fluvarix). To be eligible, subjects had to live in the community and must not have received influenza vaccine in the previous 6 months. Exclusions included influenza vaccine contraindications, substance abuse, HIV/AIDS, active malignancy, immunomodulatory medication and active illness such as respiratory infection. At each time point, about 35 to 100 mL of blood was collected. Circulating Tfh were defined as non-naive CD4+CXCR5+PD-1+ cells and sorted into ICOS+CD38+ and ICOS-CD38- fractions. PBMC were isolated using Ficoll-Paque PLUS or SepMate separation. Before DNA was extracted, the cell subsets were sorted from PBMC using a BD FACS Aria. What the authors observed across the whole study: Because only roughly 9-22% of the analyzed cells gave productive TCRB sequences, there was no way to sample rare clonotypes. ICOS+CD38+ cTfh clonality correlated with the frequency of that population, and its change correlated with the change in circulating plasmablast frequency. Successive annual vaccinations recalled a recurrent oligoclonal ICOS+CD38+ cTfh response that contained tetramer and AIM influenza-specific clonotypes. Day 7 ICOS+CD38+ clones were most often found later in ICOS-CD38- cTfh, suggesting that subset may serve as a memory reservoir.

From the cysteine up to the phenylalanine, the CDR3 has a length of 15 residues. Only CDR3 DNA is held: 45 bases, read in frame from base 1. Deletion took 1 base off V and 4 bases off J, with a span of 13 bases between the germline ends. CDR1 SEHNR and CDR2 FQNEAQ are derived from the germline V gene (reference sequence). The receptor library was made with the immunoSEQ multiplex PCR assay. Adaptive Biotechnologies handled the TCRB amplification, library preparation, sequencing and preliminary bioinformatics at Survey level resolution. For TCRB sequencing, genomic DNA from sorted cTfh populations was amplified by multiplex PCR. The authors' analysis ran thus. In R, clonality was calculated as 1 minus the normalized Shannon entropy, and the Gini index was computed using the R package ineq. Overlap score was defined as the summed counts of shared sequences divided by the total counts of all sequences in both compared samples. The significance of shared clonotypes was tested with Fisher's exact test, assuming a theoretical repertoire of 10^7 TCRB sequences. TCRdb stores this immuneACCESS table with in-frame sequences only. Part of the clones is absent; in the studies checked, under half of the shortfall reflects unresolved V genes, and no reason is known for the rest. V, J and clone size are taken as reported in that table, and D and trimming were inferred from the DNA itself. This sample comprises about 27,000 clones, approximately 80% of them detected only once. The top ten clonotypes cover roughly 1.1% of the sample.

The starting material was CXCR5+ CD38- circulating T follicular helper cells from blood, obtained on the day of influenza vaccination. The cell subset or site label corresponds to: circulating Tfh, non-naive CD4+CXCR5+PD-1+ (ICOS+CD38+ or ICOS-CD38-). This chain is built from TRBV7-9 and TRBJ2-5, with the D gene uncertain. The clonotype was recovered from an adult who received the influenza vaccine. The base sequence is TGTGCCAGCAGCTTAGATTCAGGATGGCGAGAGACCCAGTACTTC. It translates as CASSLDSGWRETQYF.